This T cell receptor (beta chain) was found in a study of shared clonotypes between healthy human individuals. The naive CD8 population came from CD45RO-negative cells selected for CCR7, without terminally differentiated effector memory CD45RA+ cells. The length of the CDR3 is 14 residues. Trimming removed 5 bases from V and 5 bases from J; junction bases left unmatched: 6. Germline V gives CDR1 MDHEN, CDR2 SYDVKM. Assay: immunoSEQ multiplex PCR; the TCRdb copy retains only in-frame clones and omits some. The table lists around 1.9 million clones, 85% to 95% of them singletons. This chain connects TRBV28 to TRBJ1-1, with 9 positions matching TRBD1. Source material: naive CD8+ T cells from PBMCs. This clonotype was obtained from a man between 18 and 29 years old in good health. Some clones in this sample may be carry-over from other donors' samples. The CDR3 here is CASSPQGAWTEAFF. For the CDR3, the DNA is TGTGCCAGCAGTCCACAGGGGGCATGGACTGAAGCTTTCTTT.